This T cell receptor beta chain emerged from a study of T cells in Graves' hyperthyroidism and ophthalmopathy. The CDR3 consists of 13 residues. Germline V CDR1 and CDR2: GTSNPN, SVGIG (reference sequence). Trimming shortened V by 0 bases and J by 5 bases, and 11 bases separated the two germline ends. Researchers amplified the TCR beta CDR3 regions from RNA transcripts. Initially, a first-round RT-PCR of the TCR CDR3 employed the HTBI primer set. TCRdb re-called the multiplex PCR reads with MiXCR, one entry per CDR3 protein. The sample consists of 500,000 to 600,000 distinct CDR3 sequences, 46% of them appearing once. Patients aged 18 to 65 had newly diagnosed hyperthyroidism of under 2 months' duration. Worth noting for this clonotype: The antigen is undetermined.

Study findings and constraints: Ophthalmopathy was identified by the model a median 6.5 months ahead of onset. The majority of expanded thyroid clonotypes above 0.001 also appeared in blood. Ophthalmopathy was told apart from stable hyperthyroidism by a 13 V-J model.

The sequenced sample was peripheral blood or thyroid tissue (not recorded which). This receptor was identified in a woman aged 18 to 35 with Graves' hyperthyroidism. This sequence joins TRBV30 and TRBJ2-7, with TRBD2 as a possible D gene (5 bases). CDR3 residues: CAWSVTGWNEQYF. CDR3 DNA: TGTGCCTGGAGTGTAACGGGGTGGAACGAGCAGTACTTC.